This entry features one T cell receptor beta chain sequence. This sample is drawn from a study of blood T cell repertoires in COVID-19. Background on the study: Acute and convalescent COVID-19 samples came from the United States, Italy and Spain. Sample material is recorded as cDNA or gDNA derived from T cells, B-cell-depleted T cells, or PBMCs.

From germline, CDR1 is LNHDA and CDR2 SQIVND (reference sequence). Trimming at V came to 1 base and at J to 2 bases, leaving 3 bases not matched to a gene. This CDR3 contains 16 residues. Symptom resolution, clearance, or two negative PCRs marked the recovered donors of Cohort 3. In the authors' methods: Amplification with reference gene primers provided the estimates of nucleated cell counts. Method: immunoSEQ multiplex PCR; TCRdb's copy keeps in-frame clones and lacks some. The V and J calls and clone size come from that table; D and trimming were worked out from the DNA. The table records over 200,000 clones, around 84% of them present only once.

The chain combines TRBV19 with TRBJ2-2, with 8 nucleotides matching TRBD1. This TCR derives from a man aged 35 to 55 who had recovered from COVID-19. The sample consisted of PBMCs or T cells enriched from blood (not recorded which). CDR3 protein: CASSIGGQANTGELFF. The CDR3 nucleotides read TGTGCCAGTAGTATAGGGGGACAGGCCAACACCGGGGAGCTGTTTTTT.